This T cell receptor beta chain was retrieved from a study of blood T cell repertoires in COVID-19 (dated by TCRdb to 2020 to 2021). Regarding the complete study: Collaborator samples came from the United States, Italy and Spain and covered acute and convalescent phases of COVID-19. The material from the prospective study consisted of cDNA or gDNA derived from T cells, B-cell-depleted T cells, or PBMCs. Subjects who had been exposed to COVID-19, were actively infected with it, or had recovered from it provided the deeply sampled blood TCRbeta repertoires that made up the dataset. The repertoires were made available in a free public database intended to serve as a resource for research on the immune response to SARS-CoV-2. Samples were obtained from the ongoing ImmuneRACE study (first 160 participants) and from some 1,200 subjects provided by 6 global collaborators. Nearly every sample came with metadata listing a de-identified subject ID, COVID-19 status, age in years and sex. Where available, HLA class I and class II types were obtained from metadata supplied by the sample provider rather than from assay-based typing. The research as a whole found: How much clinical and demographic metadata was included differed by source and by participant, and the metadata was provided uncurated.

Spanning cysteine to phenylalanine, the CDR3 consists of 12 amino acids. The only DNA kept is the CDR3, 36 bases in frame from the first base. At the junction V is shortened by 7 bases and J by 6 bases, with 13 bases in between. According to the germline V gene, CDR1 reads MNHEY and CDR2 reads SVGAGI. The collaborating institutions used their own protocols to collect whole blood in K2EDTA tubes. Collaborator samples were shipped for TCRbeta analysis as frozen whole blood, isolated PBMCs, or DNA extracted from either sample type. TCRbeta CDR3 regions were amplified from genomic DNA using the immunoSEQ Assay, a bias-controlled multiplex PCR. As for the original processing: The number of nucleated cells in each sample was estimated by amplification of reference gene primers within the assay. Sequence reads were collapsed and filtered to measure the absolute abundance of every unique TCRbeta CDR3 rearrangement. For each sample, productive Simpson clonality was calculated as the square root of Simpson's diversity index across productive rearrangements. This is the immuneACCESS table as TCRdb keeps it, with only in-frame sequences that have V and J called. A part of the clones is gone; compared with another copy, unresolved V genes explain less than half, and the rest is unexplained. D and trimming were read from the DNA, whereas the V and J calls and clone size are those reported in that table. The sample records fewer than 120,000 clones, more than 75% of which are singletons. The biggest ten clones account for less than 3.5% of the sample.

A word on this clone: Its cognate antigen has yet to be identified. Within one base of it there is no much larger clone, and no base qualities were kept.

The chain employs TRBV6-5 and TRBJ2-7, with the D gene not clear enough to name. The receptor was isolated from a woman in her 50s with acute or convalescent COVID-19. Source material: peripheral blood. The DNA sequence is as follows: TGTGCCAGCAAGGCCCACGGGTTCGAGCAGTACTTC. Translated, it reads CASKAHGFEQYF.